This TCR beta chain is from a study of blood T cells in healthy people across ages. The authors ran a second PCR of about 6 to 11 cycles using a sample-barcoded 5' primer and a J-beta primer mix. Individual samples furnished no less than 2.5 million CDR3-containing paired-end reads apiece. MiXCR was run by TCRdb on the 5' RACE reads, yielding one entry per CDR3 protein. The table lists around 1.5 million distinct CDR3 sequences, approximately 59% of them singletons. The study, taken as a whole, reports: Underestimates were what the diversity estimates from one million T cells were considered to be. Long-lived donors had more naive CD4+ cells and higher diversity than aged donors.

Germline CDR1 reads MNHEY; CDR2 reads SVGEGT. Trimming removed 2 bases from V and 6 bases from J; junction bases left unmatched: 4. The CDR3 totals 14 residues. Extraction of total RNA produced a minimum of 5.5 micrograms from each sample. Concerning this clonotype: Its matching antigen is unknown.

The J gene is TRBJ2-1, the V gene TRBV6-2 or TRBV6-3, with 7 bases lining up with TRBD2. This TCR was sampled from a man aged 18 to 29 in good health. Sample: blood. CDR3 loop: CASSYALAGNEQFF. DNA of the CDR3: TGTGCCAGCAGTTACGCGTTAGCGGGCAATGAGCAGTTCTTC.